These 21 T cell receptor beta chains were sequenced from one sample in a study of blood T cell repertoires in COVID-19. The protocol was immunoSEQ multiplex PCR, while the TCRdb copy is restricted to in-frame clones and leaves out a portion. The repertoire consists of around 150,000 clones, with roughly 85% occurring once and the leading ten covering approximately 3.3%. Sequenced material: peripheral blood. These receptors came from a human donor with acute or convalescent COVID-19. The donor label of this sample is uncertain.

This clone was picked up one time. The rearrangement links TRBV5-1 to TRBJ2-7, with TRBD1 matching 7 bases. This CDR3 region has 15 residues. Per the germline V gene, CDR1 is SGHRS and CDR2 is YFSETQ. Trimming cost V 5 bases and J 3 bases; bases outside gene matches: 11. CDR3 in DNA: TGCGCCAGCAGAAGAGATACAGGGGTACACTACGAGCAGTACTTC. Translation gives CASRRDTGVHYEQYF.

The CDR3 loop reads CASSHSGTGAYEQYF. CDR3 coding DNA: TGTGCCAGCTCACACTCCGGGACAGGGGCCTACGAGCAGTACTTC. This chain links TRBV18 with TRBJ2-7, with 10 bases matching TRBD1. There are 15 residues in the CDR3. Germline V gene data show CDR1 as KGHSH and CDR2 as LQKENI. V lost 4 bases, J lost 2 bases, and 5 bases stayed unmatched.

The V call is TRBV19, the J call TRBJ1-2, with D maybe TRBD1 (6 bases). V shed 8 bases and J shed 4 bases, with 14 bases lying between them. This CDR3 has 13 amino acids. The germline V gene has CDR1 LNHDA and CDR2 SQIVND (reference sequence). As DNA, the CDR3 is TGTGCCAGTCGAACGGACAGTGGCTATGGCTACACCTTC. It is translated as CASRTDSGYGYTF.

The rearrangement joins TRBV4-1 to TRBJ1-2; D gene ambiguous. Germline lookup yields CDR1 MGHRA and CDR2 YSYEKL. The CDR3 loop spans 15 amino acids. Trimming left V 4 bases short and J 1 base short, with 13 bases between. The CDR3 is CASSPKTGSNYGYTF. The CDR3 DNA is TGCGCCAGCAGCCCGAAGACCGGGAGTAACTATGGCTACACCTTC.

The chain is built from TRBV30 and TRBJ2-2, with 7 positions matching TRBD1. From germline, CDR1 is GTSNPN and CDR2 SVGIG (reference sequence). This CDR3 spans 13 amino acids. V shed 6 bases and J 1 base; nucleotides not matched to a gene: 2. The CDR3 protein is CACRDRNTGELFF. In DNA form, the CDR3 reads TGTGCCTGCCGGGACAGGAACACCGGGGAGCTGTTTTTT.

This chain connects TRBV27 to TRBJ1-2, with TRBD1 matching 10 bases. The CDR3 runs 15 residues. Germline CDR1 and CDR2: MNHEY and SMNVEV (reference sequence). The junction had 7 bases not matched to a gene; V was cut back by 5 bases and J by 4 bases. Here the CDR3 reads CASSPLRDRGYGYTF. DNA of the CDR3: TGTGCCAGCAGTCCCCTCCGGGACAGGGGCTATGGCTACACCTTC.

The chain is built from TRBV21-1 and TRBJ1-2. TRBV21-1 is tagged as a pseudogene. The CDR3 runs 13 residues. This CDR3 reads CASSKASGCGYTF. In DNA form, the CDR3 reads TGTGCCAGCAGCAAAGCCTCGGGATGTGGCTACACCTTC.

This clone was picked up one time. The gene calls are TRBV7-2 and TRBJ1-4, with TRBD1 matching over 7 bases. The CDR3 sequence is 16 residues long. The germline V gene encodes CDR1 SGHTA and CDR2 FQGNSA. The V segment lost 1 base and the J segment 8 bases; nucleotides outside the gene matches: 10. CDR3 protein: CASSLVAGTVREKLFF. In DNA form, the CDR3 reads TGTGCCAGCAGCTTAGTGGCGGGGACAGTTCGGGAAAAACTGTTTTTT.

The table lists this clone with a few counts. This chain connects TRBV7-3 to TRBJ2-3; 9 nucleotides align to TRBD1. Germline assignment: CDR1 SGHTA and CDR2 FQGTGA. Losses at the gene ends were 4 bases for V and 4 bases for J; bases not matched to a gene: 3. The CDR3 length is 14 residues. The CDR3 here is CASSSQGAADTQYF. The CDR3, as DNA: TGTGCCAGCAGCTCACAGGGGGCGGCAGATACGCAGTATTTT.

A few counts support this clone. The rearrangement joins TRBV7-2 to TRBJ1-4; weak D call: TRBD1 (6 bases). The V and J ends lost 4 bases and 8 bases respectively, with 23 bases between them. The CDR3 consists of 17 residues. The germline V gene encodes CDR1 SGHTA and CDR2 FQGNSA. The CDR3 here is CASSSAGVRGNREKLFF. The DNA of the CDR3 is TGTGCCAGCAGCTCGGCGGGCGTCAGGGGCAATCGAGAAAAACTGTTTTTT. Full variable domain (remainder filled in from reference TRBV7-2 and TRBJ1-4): GAGVSQSPSNKVTEKGKDVELRCDPISGHTALYWYRQSLGQGLEFLIYFQGNSAPDKSGLPSDRFSAERTGGSVSTLTIQRTQQEDSAVYLCASSSAGVRGNREKLFFGSGTQLSVL.

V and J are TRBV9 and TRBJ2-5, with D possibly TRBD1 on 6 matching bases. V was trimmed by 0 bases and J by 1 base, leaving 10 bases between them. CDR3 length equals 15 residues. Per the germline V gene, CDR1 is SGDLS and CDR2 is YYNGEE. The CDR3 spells CASSVVGTLQETQYF. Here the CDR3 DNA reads TGTGCCAGCAGCGTAGTTGGGACACTCCAAGAGACCCAGTACTTC.

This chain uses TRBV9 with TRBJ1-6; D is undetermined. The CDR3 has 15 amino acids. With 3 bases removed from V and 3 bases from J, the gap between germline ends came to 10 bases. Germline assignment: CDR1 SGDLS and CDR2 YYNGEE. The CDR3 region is CASSEEGLYNSPLHF. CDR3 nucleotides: TGTGCCAGCAGCGAGGAGGGTCTCTATAATTCACCCCTCCACTTT.

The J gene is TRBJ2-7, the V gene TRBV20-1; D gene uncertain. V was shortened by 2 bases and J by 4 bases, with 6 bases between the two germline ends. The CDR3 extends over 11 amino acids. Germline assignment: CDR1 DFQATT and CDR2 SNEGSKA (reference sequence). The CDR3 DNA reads TGCAGTGCTAGATTGGAGTACGAGCAGTACTTC. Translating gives CSARLEYEQYF.

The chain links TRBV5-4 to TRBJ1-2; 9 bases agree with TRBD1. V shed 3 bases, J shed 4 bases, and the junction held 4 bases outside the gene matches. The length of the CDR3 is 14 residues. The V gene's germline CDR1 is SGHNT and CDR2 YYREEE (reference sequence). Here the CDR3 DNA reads TGTGCCAGCAGCTCGGGACAGGGCTCCTATGGCTACACCTTC. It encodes CASSSGQGSYGYTF.

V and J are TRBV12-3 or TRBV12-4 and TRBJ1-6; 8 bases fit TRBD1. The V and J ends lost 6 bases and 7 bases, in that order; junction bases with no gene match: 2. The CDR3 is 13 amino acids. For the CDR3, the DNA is TGTGCCAGCAGGACAGGGGTGAATTCACCCCTCCACTTT. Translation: CASRTGVNSPLHF.

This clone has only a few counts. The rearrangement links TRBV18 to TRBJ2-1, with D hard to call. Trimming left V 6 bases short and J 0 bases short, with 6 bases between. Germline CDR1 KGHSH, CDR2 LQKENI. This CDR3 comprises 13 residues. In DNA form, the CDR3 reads TGTGCCAGCTCCCGGAGCTCCTACAATGAGCAGTTCTTC. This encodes CASSRSSYNEQFF. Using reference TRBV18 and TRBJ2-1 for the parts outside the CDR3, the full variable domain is NAGVMQNPRHLVRRRGQEARLRCSPMKGHSHVYWYRQLPEEGLKFMVYLQKENIIDESGMPKERFSAEFPKEGPSILRIQQVVRGDSAAYFCASSRSSYNEQFFGPGTRLTVL.

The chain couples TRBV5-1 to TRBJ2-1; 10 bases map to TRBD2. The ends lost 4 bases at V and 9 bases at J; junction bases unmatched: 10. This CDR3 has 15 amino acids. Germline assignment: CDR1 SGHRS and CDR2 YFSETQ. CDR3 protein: CASSPIAGGGSEQFF. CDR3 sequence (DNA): TGCGCCAGCAGCCCGATAGCGGGGGGCGGGAGTGAGCAGTTCTTC.

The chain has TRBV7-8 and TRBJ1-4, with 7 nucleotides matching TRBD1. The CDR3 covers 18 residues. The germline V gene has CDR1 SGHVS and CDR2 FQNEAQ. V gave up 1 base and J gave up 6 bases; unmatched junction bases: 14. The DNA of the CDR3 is TGTGCCAGCAGCTTAGGGCCGGGCAGGGGGAGTTTGTATGAAAAACTGTTTTTT. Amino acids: CASSLGPGRGSLYEKLFF.

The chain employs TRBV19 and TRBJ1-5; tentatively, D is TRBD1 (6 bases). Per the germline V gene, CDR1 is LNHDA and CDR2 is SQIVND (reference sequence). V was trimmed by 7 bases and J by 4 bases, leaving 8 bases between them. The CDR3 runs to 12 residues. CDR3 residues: CASTDRNQPQHF. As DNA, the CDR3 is TGTGCCAGTACGGACAGAAATCAGCCCCAGCATTTT. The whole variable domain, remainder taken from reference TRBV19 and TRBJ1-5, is DGGITQSPKYLFRKEGQNVTLSCEQNLNHDAMYWYRQDPGQGLRLIYYSQIVNDFQKGDIAEGYSVSREKKESFPLTVTSAQKNPTAFYLCASTDRNQPQHFGDGTRLSIL.

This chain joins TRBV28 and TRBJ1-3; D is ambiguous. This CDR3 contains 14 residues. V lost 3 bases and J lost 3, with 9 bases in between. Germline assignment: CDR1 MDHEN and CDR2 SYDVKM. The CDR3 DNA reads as TGTGCCAGCAGTTTTGGAGGGATTGGAAACACCATATATTTT. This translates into CASSFGGIGNTIYF.

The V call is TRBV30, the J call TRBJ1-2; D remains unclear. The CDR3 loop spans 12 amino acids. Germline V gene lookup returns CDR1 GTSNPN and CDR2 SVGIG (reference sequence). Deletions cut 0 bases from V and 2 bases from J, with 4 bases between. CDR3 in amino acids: CAWSVINYGYTF. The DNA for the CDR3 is TGTGCCTGGAGTGTAATAAACTATGGCTACACCTTC.